The 16 T cell receptor beta chains presented below share a single source sample, sequenced in a study of cytomegalovirus exposure and HLA in healthy donors. Use of 60 Vbeta and 13 Jbeta primers characterized the PCR. Repertoires were generated with immunoSEQ multiplex PCR, while TCRdb's copy carries only in-frame clones and drops some. This sample has around 100,000 clones, with roughly 85% found just once. The sequencing input was PBMCs. These receptors were collected from a woman in her 40s in good health and CMV-seronegative.

The table lists this clone with a few counts. The chain is built from TRBV7-2 and TRBJ2-7, with 7 positions matching TRBD1. Germline V lookup: CDR1 SGHTA, CDR2 FQGNSA. V trimming: 5 bases; J trimming: 9 bases; junction bases outside the gene matches: 25. CDR3 length equals 18 residues. CDR3 loop: CASSHDRDRFVEYDGQYF. The DNA of the CDR3 is TGTGCCAGCAGCCATGACAGGGATCGATTTGTCGAATACGACGGGCAGTACTTC.

The chain links TRBV27 to TRBJ2-3, with D perhaps matching TRBD2 (5 bases). Germline CDR1 is MNHEY and CDR2 is SMNVEV (reference sequence). The CDR3 spans 14 residues. Trimming left V 3 bases short and J 6 bases short, with 13 bases between. CDR3 nucleotides: TGTGCCAGCAGTTTCTCCATGGGAGAGGATACGCAGTATTTT. It codes for CASSFSMGEDTQYF.

J is TRBJ2-5 and V is TRBV6-6; D call uncertain. Trimming removed 6 bases at V and 5 bases at J, with 10 bases between. The CDR3 sequence is 12 residues long. The germline V gene has CDR1 MNHNY and CDR2 SVGAGI (reference sequence). In DNA form, the CDR3 reads TGTGCCAGCAGACTCCTGAGGGAGACCCAGTACTTC. Translated: CASRLLRETQYF.

This sequence joins TRBV19 and TRBJ2-7; 8 nucleotides agree with TRBD2. CDR1 is LNHDA, CDR2 SQIVND, per germline (reference sequence). This CDR3 has 15 amino acids. J lost 0 bases, V lost 6 bases, and 7 bases had no gene match. The chain's CDR3 is CASSPQAGASYEQYF. In DNA form, the CDR3 reads TGTGCCAGTAGCCCCCAAGCGGGGGCCTCCTACGAGCAGTACTTC.

This clone was counted only a few times. The chain links TRBV6-5 to TRBJ1-6; tentative D call: TRBD1 (6 bases). The CDR3 is 12 amino acids. CDR1 is MNHEY and CDR2 is SVGAGI in the germline V gene. Trimming removed 8 bases at V and 7 bases at J, with 9 bases between. CDR3 protein: CASGQSNSPLHF. In DNA form, the CDR3 reads TGTGCCAGCGGACAGTCCAATTCACCCCTCCACTTT.

The V call is TRBV9, the J call TRBJ1-6, with a tentative D call TRBD1 (6 bases). Trimming removed 0 bases at V and 9 bases at J, with 13 bases between. This CDR3 is built from 15 residues. The germline gives CDR1 SGDLS, CDR2 YYNGEE. The DNA for the CDR3 is TGTGCCAGCAGCGTAGTCGGGCAGGGGAGTTCACCCCTCCACTTT. As protein: CASSVVGQGSSPLHF.

This chain connects TRBV7-5 to TRBJ1-2; the table assigns TRBD1, which was not confirmed against the DNA. TRBV7-5 is a known pseudogene. This CDR3 is built from 22 residues. The CDR3 here is CARSLVGSIWGPRPYHLYGSTF. CDR3 DNA: TGTGCCAGAAGCTTAGTCGGCAGCATCTGGGGCCCACGTCCTTATCACCTCTATGGCTCCACCTTC.

The chain links TRBV5-1 to TRBJ2-1, with TRBD2 identical over 8 bases. Germline V lookup: CDR1 SGHRS, CDR2 YFSETQ. J was trimmed by 7 bases and V by 0 bases; bases with no gene match: 12. CDR3 length: 17 amino acids. The CDR3 sequence: CASSLAPGLVIENEQFF. The CDR3 coding sequence is TGCGCCAGCAGCTTGGCCCCGGGACTAGTTATCGAAAATGAGCAGTTCTTC. Full variable domain (outside the CDR3, taken from reference TRBV5-1 and TRBJ2-1): KAGVTQTPRYLIKTRGQQVTLSCSPISGHRSVSWYQQTPGQGLQFLFEYFSETQRNKGNFPGRFSGRQFSNSRSEMNVSTLELGDSALYLCASSLAPGLVIENEQFFGPGTRLTVL.

This CDR3 is CASSTTGVTEAFF. As DNA, the CDR3 is TGTGCCAGTAGTACCACAGGGGTCACTGAAGCTTTCTTT. The chain recombines TRBV19 with TRBJ1-1; 7 bases agree with TRBD1. The V gene end was trimmed by 4 bases and the J gene end by 4 bases; junction bases not matched to a gene: 3. This CDR3 has 13 residues. CDR1 and CDR2 from the germline V gene are LNHDA and SQIVND (reference sequence).

CDR3 nucleotides: TGTGCCAGCAGGGATCCCAAAGGGAGCTATGAAAAACTGTTTTTT. This codes for CASRDPKGSYEKLFF. The rearrangement links TRBV28 to TRBJ1-4, with unresolved D. The CDR3 is made up of 15 amino acids. Trimming took off 6 bases at V and 6 bases at J, with 17 bases between the two ends. Germline CDR1 is MDHEN and CDR2 is SYDVKM.

The chain links TRBV29-1 to TRBJ1-4; 7 nucleotides agree with TRBD1. Germline lookup yields CDR1 SQVTM and CDR2 ANQGSEA. The CDR3 consists of 13 residues. The junction had 10 bases not matched to a gene; V was cut back by 8 bases and J by 7 bases. The DNA of the CDR3 is TGCAGCACCGCAGGGGGTATCGGTGAAAAACTGTTTTTT. Encoded protein: CSTAGGIGEKLFF.

The chain recombines TRBV11-2 with TRBJ2-1, with D possibly TRBD2 on 6 matching bases. V lost 3 bases and J lost 4, with 10 bases in between. The CDR3 is 14 amino acids. From germline, CDR1 is SGHAT and CDR2 FQNNGV. Here the CDR3 DNA reads TGTGCCAGCAGCTTCAATAGCGGATACAATGAGCAGTTCTTC. This translates into CASSFNSGYNEQFF.

The V and J genes are TRBV5-1 and TRBJ2-5; 7 nucleotides match TRBD2. This CDR3 contains 14 residues. The germline V gene encodes CDR1 SGHRS and CDR2 YFSETQ. Unmatched junction bases numbered 6, after V lost 2 bases and J lost 5 bases. The CDR3 region is CASSLGRGDETQYF. CDR3 bases: TGCGCCAGCAGCTTAGGCCGGGGGGATGAGACCCAGTACTTC. The whole variable domain, filled in from reference TRBV5-1 and TRBJ2-5, reads KAGVTQTPRYLIKTRGQQVTLSCSPISGHRSVSWYQQTPGQGLQFLFEYFSETQRNKGNFPGRFSGRQFSNSRSEMNVSTLELGDSALYLCASSLGRGDETQYFGPGTRLLVL.

The chain carries TRBV11-2 and TRBJ2-5, with D hard to call. There are 12 residues in the CDR3. Trimming cost V 1 base and J 11 bases, with 11 bases left between them. Per germline, CDR1 SGHAT and CDR2 FQNNGV. The CDR3 reads CASSLAGSRQYF. CDR3 coding DNA: TGTGCCAGCAGCTTAGCGGGTAGCCGGCAGTACTTC.

V is TRBV7-2 and J is TRBJ2-5, with D possibly matching TRBD2 (6 bases). This CDR3 spans 14 amino acids. Trimming pared 0 bases from V and 3 bases from J, leaving 8 bases between. In germline, CDR1 is SGHTA, CDR2 FQGNSA. The CDR3 bases are TGTGCCAGCAGCTTAGCGTCGGGGGAAGAGACCCAGTACTTC. Translation: CASSLASGEETQYF.

The chain uses TRBV7-2 and TRBJ2-1, with 11 bases matching TRBD2. V lost 5 bases to trimming and J lost 8 bases; unmatched junction nucleotides: 8. Germline loops: CDR1 SGHTA, CDR2 FQGNSA. This CDR3 spans 15 amino acids. The CDR3, as DNA: TGTGCCAGCAGCCCACTCACTAGCGGGAGCGATGAGCAGTTCTTC. Its protein is CASSPLTSGSDEQFF.